This entry describes one TCR beta chain. These data belong to a study of response to subunit inactivated influenza vaccine. A single record per CDR3 protein comes from TCRdb applying MiXCR to the RT-PCR reads. The sample consists of 650,000 to 800,000 distinct CDR3 sequences, about 14% of them appearing once. The receptor was derived from a man in his forties or fifties who received an inactivated influenza vaccine. The input for sequencing was PBMCs from blood, taken less than 15 days before vaccination.

The CDR3 nucleotides read TGTGCCAGTAGTATCGATCATCTAGCGGGAGTAGCCGATGAGCAGTTCTTC. It specifies CASSIDHLAGVADEQFF. V is TRBV19 and J is TRBJ2-1; TRBD2 agrees at 10 bases. There are 17 residues in the CDR3. J was trimmed by 8 bases and V by 3 bases; bases with no gene match: 13. The V gene's germline CDR1 is LNHDA and CDR2 SQIVND (reference sequence).